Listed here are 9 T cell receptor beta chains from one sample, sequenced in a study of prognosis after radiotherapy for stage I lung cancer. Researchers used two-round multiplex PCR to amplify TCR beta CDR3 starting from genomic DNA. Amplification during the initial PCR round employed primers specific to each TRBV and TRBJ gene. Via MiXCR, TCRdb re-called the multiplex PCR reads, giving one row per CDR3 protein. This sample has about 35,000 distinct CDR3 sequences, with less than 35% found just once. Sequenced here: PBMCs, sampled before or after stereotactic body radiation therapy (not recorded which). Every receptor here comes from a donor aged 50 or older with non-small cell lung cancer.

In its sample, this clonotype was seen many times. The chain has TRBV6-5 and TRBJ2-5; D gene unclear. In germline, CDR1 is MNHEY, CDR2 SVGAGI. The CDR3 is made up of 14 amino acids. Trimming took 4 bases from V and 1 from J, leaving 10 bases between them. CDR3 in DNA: TGTGCCAGCAGTTCTCCTCCACTCCAAGAGACCCAGTACTTC. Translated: CASSSPPLQETQYF.

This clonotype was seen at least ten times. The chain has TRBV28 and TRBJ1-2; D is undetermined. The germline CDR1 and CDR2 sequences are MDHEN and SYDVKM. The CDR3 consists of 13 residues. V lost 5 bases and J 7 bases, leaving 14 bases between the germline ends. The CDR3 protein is CASSPTWVIGYTF. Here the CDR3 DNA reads TGTGCCAGCAGTCCCACCTGGGTAATTGGCTACACCTTC.

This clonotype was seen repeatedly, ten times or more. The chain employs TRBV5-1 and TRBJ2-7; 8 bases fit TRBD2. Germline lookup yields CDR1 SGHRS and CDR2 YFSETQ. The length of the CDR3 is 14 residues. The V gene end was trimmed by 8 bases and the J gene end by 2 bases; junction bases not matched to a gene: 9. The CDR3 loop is CASTPGGGAYEQYF. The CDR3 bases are TGCGCCAGTACCCCGGGGGGGGGAGCCTACGAGCAGTACTTC.

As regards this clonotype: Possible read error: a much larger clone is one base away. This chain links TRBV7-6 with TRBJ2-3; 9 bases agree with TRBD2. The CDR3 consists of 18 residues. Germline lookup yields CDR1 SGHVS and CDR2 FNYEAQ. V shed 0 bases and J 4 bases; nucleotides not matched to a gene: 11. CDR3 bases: TGTGCCAGCAGCTTAGCGATTAGCGGGAGTGCAAACCCAGATACGCAGTATTTT. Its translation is CASSLAISGSANPDTQYF. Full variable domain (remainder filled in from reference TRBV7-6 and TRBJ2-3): GAGVSQSPRYKVTKRGQDVALRCDPISGHVSLYWYRQALGQGPEFLTYFNYEAQQDKSGLPNDRFSAERPEGSISTLTIQRTEQRDSAMYRCASSLAISGSANPDTQYFGPGTRLTVL.

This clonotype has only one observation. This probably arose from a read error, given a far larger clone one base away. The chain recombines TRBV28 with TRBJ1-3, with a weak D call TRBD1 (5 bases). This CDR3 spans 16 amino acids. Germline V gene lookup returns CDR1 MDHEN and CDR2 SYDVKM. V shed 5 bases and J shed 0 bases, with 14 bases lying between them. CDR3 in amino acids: CASSRQDTNSGNTIYF. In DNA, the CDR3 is TGTGCCAGCAGTAGGCAGGACACCAACTCTGGAAACACCATATATTTT.

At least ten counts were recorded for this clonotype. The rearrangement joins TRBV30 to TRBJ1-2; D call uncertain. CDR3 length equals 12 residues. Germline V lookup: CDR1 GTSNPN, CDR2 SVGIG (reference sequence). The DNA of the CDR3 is TGTGGTGGCGGCCGCCGGCGGGGTGGCTACACCTTC. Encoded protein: CGGGRRRGGYTF.

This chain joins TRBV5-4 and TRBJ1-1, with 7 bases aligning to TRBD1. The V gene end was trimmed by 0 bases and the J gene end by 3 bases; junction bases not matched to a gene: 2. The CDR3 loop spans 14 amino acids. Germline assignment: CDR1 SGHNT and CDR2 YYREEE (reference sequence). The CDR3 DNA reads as TGTGCCAGCAGCTTGGACAGGGGACACACTGAAGCTTTCTTT. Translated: CASSLDRGHTEAFF. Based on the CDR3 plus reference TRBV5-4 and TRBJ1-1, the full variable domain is ETGVTQSPTHLIKTRGQQVTLRCSSQSGHNTVSWYQQALGQGPQFIFQYYREEENGRGNFPPRFSGLQFPNYSSELNVNALELDDSALYLCASSLDRGHTEAFFGQGTRLTVV.

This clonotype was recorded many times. The CDR3 sequence is CASSLGQGTGGAEKLFF. CDR3 nucleotide sequence: TGTGCCAGCAGCCTGGGACAGGGTACTGGCGGGGCTGAAAAACTGTTTTTT. The chain combines TRBV13 with TRBJ1-4, with TRBD1 matching 9 bases. Germline V gene sequence: CDR1 PRHDT, CDR2 FYEKMQ (reference sequence). The CDR3 covers 17 residues. V lost 5 bases and J lost 7; bases outside the gene matches: 14.

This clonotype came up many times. For the CDR3, the DNA is TGTGCCAGCAGCTTGGGGGCGACGGCAGGGTATGGCTATGGCTACACCTTC. Translated, it gives CASSLGATAGYGYGYTF. J is TRBJ1-2 and V is TRBV5-6; D might be TRBD1 (5 bases). Germline values: CDR1 SGHDT, CDR2 YYEEEE. The germline V and J ends were trimmed by 0 bases and 4 bases, with 19 bases remaining between them. The CDR3 consists of 17 residues.